This TCR beta chain appears in the sequencing data of a study of blood T cell repertoires in COVID-19. In its sample, this clone was seen a few times. Here immunoSEQ multiplex PCR was the method, and the copy in TCRdb shows in-frame clones only, minus some. This sample yields approximately 200,000 clones, of which approximately 91% are seen a single time; around 2.8% belongs to the top ten. With 4 bases removed from V and 5 bases from J, the gap between germline ends came to 9 bases. From germline, CDR1 is ENHRY and CDR2 SYGVKD. The CDR3 is 14 amino acids. The receptor comes from a woman aged 55-70 years with acute or convalescent COVID-19. The source material was peripheral blood. This sequence joins TRBV10-3 and TRBJ1-6; D remains unclear. The CDR3 sequence is CAISAHGDNSPLHF. The CDR3 nucleotides are TGTGCCATCAGTGCCCACGGGGATAATTCACCCCTCCACTTT.